The next 25 T cell receptor beta chains were all read from a single sample in a study of shared clonotypes between healthy human individuals. The protocol was immunoSEQ multiplex PCR, while the TCRdb copy is restricted to in-frame clones and leaves out a portion. Found here are roughly 2.6 million clones, around 94% of them singletons; the top ten hold over 0.12%. The sequenced sample consisted of naive CD4+ T cells sorted from blood. Subset meaning: CD45RA+ positively selected. The receptors derive from a man in his late teens or twenties in good health.

V is TRBV4-1 and J is TRBJ1-5; no clear D. The CDR3 extends over 16 amino acids. The ends were cut back, 1 base at V and 2 bases at J, with 12 bases in the middle. The germline CDR1 and CDR2 sequences are MGHRA and YSYEKL. The CDR3 loop is CASSQVGPAGNQPQHF. In DNA form, the CDR3 reads TGCGCCAGCAGCCAAGTGGGCCCGGCAGGCAATCAGCCCCAGCATTTT.

J is TRBJ1-6 and V is TRBV5-4; 9 bases align to TRBD1. Per germline, CDR1 SGHNT and CDR2 YYREEE (reference sequence). The CDR3 sequence is 14 residues long. V lost 4 bases to trimming and J lost 8 bases; unmatched junction nucleotides: 4. CDR3 amino acids: CASSGGQGDSPLHF. Here the CDR3 DNA reads TGTGCCAGCAGCGGGGGACAGGGTGATTCACCCCTCCACTTT.

The J gene is TRBJ2-3, the V gene TRBV11-2; D ambiguous. Trimming removed 6 bases from V and 5 bases from J, with 18 bases in between. The CDR3 covers 15 residues. Germline CDR1 is SGHAT and CDR2 is FQNNGV. CDR3 DNA: TGTGCCAGCAGTCCGAATGGCCACGCCAGAGATACGCAGTATTTT. It codes for CASSPNGHARDTQYF.

This chain uses TRBV7-9 with TRBJ1-6; no reliable D call. Germline CDR1 and CDR2: SEHNR and FQNEAQ (reference sequence). V lost 3 bases, J lost 0 bases, and 15 bases lay in between. The CDR3 spans 18 residues. In DNA form, the CDR3 reads TGTGCCAGCAGCTTTGAGAATGTCAGGAGCTCCTATAATTCACCCCTCCACTTT. It translates to CASSFENVRSSYNSPLHF.

This rearrangement joins TRBV7-9 to TRBJ2-6; a weak D match, TRBD2 (5 bases). Trimming took 11 bases from V and 1 from J, leaving 9 bases between them. The CDR3 runs 13 residues. CDR1 and CDR2 (germline): SEHNR, FQNEAQ (reference sequence). CDR3 protein: CAPSGSGANVLTF. For the CDR3, the DNA is TGTGCCCCCTCGGGATCTGGGGCCAACGTCCTGACTTTC.

J is TRBJ2-1 and V is TRBV5-4, with 14 bases matching TRBD2. The CDR3 consists of 18 residues. Trimming at V came to 4 bases and at J to 4 bases, leaving 10 bases not matched to a gene. The germline V gene has CDR1 SGHNT and CDR2 YYREEE (reference sequence). This CDR3 is CASSRRTSGRIGYNEQFF. DNA for the CDR3: TGTGCCAGCAGCCGAAGGACTAGCGGGAGGATCGGGTACAATGAGCAGTTCTTC.

The chain has TRBV10-3 and TRBJ1-1; 8 bases fit TRBD1. The CDR3 consists of 18 residues. Trimming removed 4 bases from V and 1 base from J; junction bases left unmatched: 14. CDR1 and CDR2 from the germline V gene are ENHRY and SYGVKD. The CDR3 region is CAISANQLPGTGNTEAFF. The CDR3 region has the DNA TGTGCCATCAGTGCTAATCAATTGCCAGGGACAGGGAACACTGAAGCTTTCTTT.

The chain carries TRBV29-1 and TRBJ1-1; D unclear. Germline V gene data show CDR1 as SQVTM and CDR2 as ANQGSEA. V was trimmed by 3 bases and J by 0 bases, leaving 5 bases between them. This CDR3 spans 12 amino acids. The CDR3 DNA follows: TGCAGCGTTGACCCCTTGAACACTGAAGCTTTCTTT. Its protein product is CSVDPLNTEAFF.

The table lists this clone with a count of one. The CDR3 protein is CASSFSSDTYEQYF. The DNA for the CDR3 is TGTGCCAGCAGCTTCAGCAGTGATACCTACGAGCAGTACTTC. The V and J genes are TRBV5-4 and TRBJ2-7; D gene ambiguous. Trimming left V 2 bases short and J 2 bases short, with 11 bases between. Per germline, CDR1 SGHNT and CDR2 YYREEE (reference sequence). This CDR3 has 14 amino acids.

This clone was observed a single time. The chain carries TRBV28 and TRBJ2-7; TRBD2 is a possible D gene (7 bases). Trimming took off 2 bases at V and 5 bases at J, with 13 bases between the two ends. Germline CDR1 and CDR2: MDHEN and SYDVKM. This CDR3 spans 14 amino acids. CDR3 DNA: TGTGCCAGCAGTTTAGGGGGGGCGCTCCACGAGCAGTACTTC. Its translation: CASSLGGALHEQYF.

The chain couples TRBV11-2 to TRBJ2-2, with TRBD1 as a possible D gene (6 bases). V was cut by 1 base and J by 13 bases, with 13 bases left in between. Per germline, CDR1 SGHAT and CDR2 FQNNGV. The CDR3 has 13 amino acids. CDR3 in amino acids: CASSLARGTGLFF. In DNA form, the CDR3 reads TGTGCCAGCAGCTTAGCCAGGGGAACAGGGCTGTTTTTT. The whole variable domain, remainder taken from reference TRBV11-2 and TRBJ2-2, is EAGVAQSPRYKIIEKRQSVAFWCNPISGHATLYWYQQILGQGPKLLIQFQNNGVVDDSQLPKDRFSAERLKGVDSTLKIQPAKLEDSAVYLCASSLARGTGLFFGEGSRLTVL.

The J gene is TRBJ1-5, the V gene TRBV19; 10 nucleotides line up with TRBD1. The germline V gene encodes CDR1 LNHDA and CDR2 SQIVND (reference sequence). The V and J ends lost 3 bases and 6 bases, in that order; junction bases with no gene match: 5. The CDR3 is 15 residues long. This CDR3 reads CASSILGQGGQPQHF. The CDR3, as DNA: TGTGCCAGTAGTATTTTAGGACAGGGGGGTCAGCCCCAGCATTTT.

This sequence joins TRBV30 and TRBJ1-1; no clear D gene. Germline V CDR1 and CDR2: GTSNPN, SVGIG (reference sequence). The V end was cut by 0 bases, the J end by 0 bases, with 8 bases between. The CDR3 spans 14 residues. The CDR3 reads CAWSVTSLNTEAFF. Here the CDR3 DNA reads TGTGCCTGGAGTGTAACCAGTTTGAACACTGAAGCTTTCTTT.

This clone was seen a few times. The rearrangement links TRBV7-9 to TRBJ2-7; D gene ambiguous. The CDR3 is 14 residues long. Germline V gives CDR1 SEHNR, CDR2 FQNEAQ (reference sequence). Trimming removed 4 bases at V and 3 bases at J, with 13 bases between. CDR3 bases: TGTGCCAGCAGCTCTCCCAAGGGTGTCTACGAGCAGTACTTC. Residues: CASSSPKGVYEQYF. Full variable domain (outside the CDR3, taken from reference TRBV7-9 and TRBJ2-7): DTGVSQNPRHKITKRGQNVTFRCDPISEHNRLYWYRQTLGQGPEFLTYFQNEAQLEKSRLLSDRFSAERPKGSFSTLEIQRTEQGDSAMYLCASSSPKGVYEQYFGPGTRLTVT.

The V and J genes are TRBV6-6 and TRBJ1-3, with D possibly TRBD1 on 5 matching bases. There are 15 residues in the CDR3. CDR1 is MNHNY, CDR2 SVGAGI, per germline (reference sequence). The CDR3 DNA sequence: TGTGCTGTTAGGGGAGGGGACGTCTCTGGAAACACCATATATTTT. Translation: CAVRGGDVSGNTIYF.

In the case of this clone: A read error may account for a junction end that differs from germline. The rearrangement uses TRBV13 and TRBJ1-1; 7 bases are a match to TRBD1. Germline lookup yields CDR1 PRHDT and CDR2 FYEKMQ (reference sequence). The CDR3 has 14 amino acids. The CDR3 is CACRGVKMNTEAFF. Here the CDR3 DNA reads TGTGCCTGCAGGGGGGTGAAAATGAACACTGAAGCTTTCTTT. Full variable domain (outside the CDR3, taken from reference TRBV13 and TRBJ1-1): AAGVIQSPRHLIKEKRETATLKCYPIPRHDTVYWYQQGPGQDPQFLISFYEKMQSDKGSIPDRFSAQQFSDYHSELNMSSLELGDSALYFCACRGVKMNTEAFFGQGTRLTVV.

V is TRBV9 and J is TRBJ2-3; 9 bases match TRBD2. V gave up 4 bases and J gave up 2 bases; unmatched junction bases: 5. The length of the CDR3 is 15 residues. Germline values: CDR1 SGDLS, CDR2 YYNGEE. The CDR3 sequence: CASSKGLANTDTQYF. In nucleotides, the CDR3 is TGTGCCAGCAGCAAGGGACTAGCCAACACAGATACGCAGTATTTT.

This clone was seen just once. The chain uses TRBV9 and TRBJ2-1; D is perhaps TRBD2 (6 bases). Trimming cost V 3 bases and J 0 bases, with 13 bases left between them. The CDR3 is 16 residues long. The germline gives CDR1 SGDLS, CDR2 YYNGEE. The CDR3 is CASSANAGSSYNEQFF. The DNA for the CDR3 is TGTGCCAGCAGCGCTAATGCCGGGAGCTCCTACAATGAGCAGTTCTTC.

The J gene is TRBJ1-2, the V gene TRBV28; D is possibly TRBD1 (5 bases). The V gene's germline CDR1 is MDHEN and CDR2 SYDVKM. Trimming stripped 6 bases from V and 4 bases from J, with 12 bases between. The CDR3 runs 13 residues. This CDR3 reads CASSFQGGYGYTF. In DNA form, the CDR3 reads TGTGCCAGCAGCTTTCAGGGCGGCTATGGCTACACCTTC.

The count of this clone is one. CDR3 sequence: CASSRGLAGGLEQYF. The DNA of the CDR3 is TGTGCCAGCAGCCGGGGACTAGCGGGGGGGCTCGAGCAGTACTTC. The chain joins TRBV6-5 to TRBJ2-7; the match to TRBD2 covers 16 bases. Germline CDR1 is MNHEY and CDR2 is SVGAGI. CDR3 length: 15 amino acids. J was trimmed by 6 bases and V by 6 bases; bases with no gene match: 5.

The chain employs TRBV11-2 and TRBJ2-5; 7 bases align to TRBD1. The CDR3 consists of 14 residues. Per the germline V gene, CDR1 is SGHAT and CDR2 is FQNNGV. J gave up 4 bases and V 7 bases, and 9 bases lay outside the gene matches. The CDR3 region has the DNA TGTGCCAGCAACTCCCAGACAGGGAGAGAGACCCAGTACTTC. It codes for CASNSQTGRETQYF.

The chain joins TRBV7-9 to TRBJ2-5; the D gene is possibly TRBD2 (6 bases). The length of the CDR3 is 14 residues. Trimming took 3 bases from V and 5 from J, leaving 13 bases between them. Germline CDR1 SEHNR, CDR2 FQNEAQ (reference sequence). CDR3 DNA sequence: TGTGCCAGCAGCTTGGCGCCCGCGGGGGAGACCCAGTACTTC. This codes for CASSLAPAGETQYF.

The CDR3 protein is CASSAGTLNTEAFF. In DNA form, the CDR3 reads TGTGCCAGCAGCGCAGGGACTCTGAACACTGAAGCTTTCTTT. This chain links TRBV5-5 with TRBJ1-1; weak D call: TRBD1 (5 bases). V was shortened by 4 bases and J by 0 bases, with 10 bases between the two germline ends. This CDR3 has 14 residues. Germline CDR1 and CDR2: SGHKS and YYEKEE (reference sequence). Filled out from reference TRBV5-5 and TRBJ1-1, the complete variable domain reads DAGVTQSPTHLIKTRGQQVTLRCSPISGHKSVSWYQQVLGQGPQFIFQYYEKEERGRGNFPDRFSARQFPNYSSELNVNALLLGDSALYLCASSAGTLNTEAFFGQGTRLTVV.

The chain carries TRBV5-4 and TRBJ1-6; no clear D. The CDR3 is 15 residues long. Looked up from germline, CDR1 is SGHNT and CDR2 is YYREEE (reference sequence). Deletions cut 0 bases from V and 4 bases from J, with 8 bases between. Here the CDR3 reads CASSLGAGYNSPLHF. DNA of the CDR3: TGTGCCAGCAGCTTGGGAGCCGGTTATAATTCACCCCTCCACTTT. Complete variable domain (other parts from reference TRBV5-4 and TRBJ1-6): ETGVTQSPTHLIKTRGQQVTLRCSSQSGHNTVSWYQQALGQGPQFIFQYYREEENGRGNFPPRFSGLQFPNYSSELNVNALELDDSALYLCASSLGAGYNSPLHFGNGTRLTVT.

The gene calls are TRBV5-1 and TRBJ2-2; TRBD2 matches at 7 bases. The CDR3 contains 14 residues. The junction had 5 bases not matched to a gene; V was cut back by 0 bases and J by 9 bases. Germline V gene data show CDR1 as SGHRS and CDR2 as YFSETQ. CDR3 sequence: CASSLAPSGWELFF. The CDR3 DNA follows: TGCGCCAGCAGCTTGGCTCCTAGCGGCTGGGAGCTGTTTTTT.